The T cell receptor beta chain under discussion was sequenced for a study of cytomegalovirus exposure and HLA in healthy donors. Clones were sequenced by immunoSEQ multiplex PCR, and TCRdb holds only the in-frame ones, with some missing. Among over 150,000 clones listed, about 85% were seen once. The CDR3 runs 12 residues. Germline values: CDR1 GTSNPN, CDR2 SVGIG (reference sequence). V gave up 0 bases and J gave up 2 bases, with 3 bases separating them. The source is a man aged 18 to 35 in good health and CMV-seropositive. Sequencing input: PBMCs. The chain links TRBV30 to TRBJ2-3, with D unresolved. The CDR3: CAWSVYTDTQYF. CDR3 coding DNA: TGTGCCTGGAGTGTGTACACAGATACGCAGTATTTT.